This is a list of T cell receptor beta chains from one sample in a study of shared clonotypes between healthy human individuals. Produced via immunoSEQ multiplex PCR; TCRdb's table is partial and in-frame only. The sample gives 2 million or so clones, 85% to 95% of which show up once; 0.13% is in the top ten. Sample: naive CD4+ T cells sorted from blood. These receptors all stem from a man younger than 30 in good health. The CDR3 runs from the conserved cysteine through the conserved F or W. A D gene is named only where the DNA matches it firmly. Only some rows state a clone size, as once, few, many or a class for expanded clones.

D gene	clone size	J gene	V gene	CDR3 length	CDR3 DNA	CDR3 protein
-	-	TRBJ1-2	TRBV5-1	13	TGCGCCAGCAGCCAAACTGGCGATTATGGCTACACCTTC	CASSQTGDYGYTF
-	-	TRBJ1-5	TRBV2	11	TGTGCCAGTGGGGGGGATCAGCCCCAGCATTTT	CASGGDQPQHF
TRBD1	-	TRBJ1-4	TRBV28	15	TGTGCCAGCAGTTTACGGGACAGGGGCGGGGAAAAACTGTTTTTT	CASSLRDRGGEKLFF
-	few	TRBJ1-1	TRBV5-5	14	TGTGCCAGCAGCACGGACAGACTGAACACTGAAGCTTTCTTT	CASSTDRLNTEAFF
-	-	TRBJ2-3	TRBV2	14	TGTGCCAGCCTAGCAGAGTACTACACAGATACGCAGTATTTT	CASLAEYYTDTQYF
-	-	TRBJ1-1	TRBV19	13	TGTGCCAGTAGTATTTCTAGAGTAACTGAAGCTTTCTTT	CASSISRVTEAFF
-	-	TRBJ2-5	TRBV7-8	14	TGTGCCAGCAGCTTAGGGGCCCTGAGAGAGACCCAGTACTTC	CASSLGALRETQYF
TRBD1	-	TRBJ1-5	TRBV5-6	15	TGTGCCAGCAGCTTGCGACAGGGTTTAAATCAGCCCCAGCATTTT	CASSLRQGLNQPQHF
TRBD2	once	TRBJ2-2	TRBV6-5	15	TGTGCCAGCAGTCGGACTAGCGGAAACACCGGGGAGCTGTTTTTT	CASSRTSGNTGELFF
-	-	TRBJ2-4	TRBV5-8	13	TGTGCCAGCAGCTTGGGAGCCCAAACTAGTTTGTACTTC	CASSLGAQTSLYF
-	-	TRBJ1-1	TRBV7-8	15	TGTGCCAGCAGCTACGTAGAGTCAGGGAACACTGAAGCTTTCTTT	CASSYVESGNTEAFF
-	once	TRBJ2-7	TRBV18	14	TGTGCCAGCTCGAGATCTAGCCCCGAAAGCGAGCAGTACTTC	CASSRSSPESEQYF
-	-	TRBJ2-1	TRBV7-2	17	TGTGCCAGCAGCCTCCGGGGGAGACAGAACTCCTACAATGAGCAGTTCTTC	CASSLRGRQNSYNEQFF
TRBD2	-	TRBJ2-2	TRBV5-1	16	TGCGCCAGCAGCCCCTTGGGCGGGGGACACACCGGGGAGCTGTTTTTT	CASSPLGGGHTGELFF
TRBD1	-	TRBJ2-7	TRBV25-1	15	TGTGCCAGCAGTGTAAGGGACAGTCCGCCCTACGAGCAGTACTTC	CASSVRDSPPYEQYF
-	-	TRBJ2-1	TRBV2	15	TGTGCCAGCAGTGAAGAACGACTGTCTAACAATGAGCAGTTCTTC	CASSEERLSNNEQFF
TRBD2	-	TRBJ2-1	TRBV5-1	20	TGTGCCAGCAGCTTGAACCGACAGTTACCCGGACTAGCGGGAAACAATGAGCAGTTCTTC	CASSLNRQLPGLAGNNEQFF
-	-	TRBJ2-1	TRBV21-1	11	TGTGCCAGCACCCTGGTTGTGGCGGGGGTCTTC	CASTLVVAGVF
-	-	TRBJ2-2	TRBV7-9	15	TGTGCCAGCAGCTTAGGGGGGGACCCCACCGGGGAGCTGTTTTTT	CASSLGGDPTGELFF
-	-	TRBJ2-3	TRBV30	15	TGTGCCTGGGGCCGGGAAAGGGGTCCCACAGATACGCAGTATTTT	CAWGRERGPTDTQYF
TRBD2	-	TRBJ2-7	TRBV5-1	17	TGCGCCAGCAGCTTGGGAACTAGCGGGCGAAGCTCCTACGAGCAGTACTTC	CASSLGTSGRSSYEQYF
-	-	TRBJ1-4	TRBV5-1	14	TGCGCCAGCAGCTTCGAACCAAGAGGCGAAAAACTGTTTTTT	CASSFEPRGEKLFF
TRBD2	-	TRBJ2-7	TRBV27	13	TGTGCCAGCAGGACTAGCGGGAGCTACGAGCAGTACTTC	CASRTSGSYEQYF
TRBD2	-	TRBJ2-2	TRBV2	14	TGTGCCAGCACAGGGACTAGAAACACCGGGGAGCTGTTTTTT	CASTGTRNTGELFF
-	-	TRBJ1-2	TRBV29-1	11	TGCAGCGTTCAGGGGACCTATGGCTACACCTTC	CSVQGTYGYTF
TRBD2	-	TRBJ2-5	TRBV19	17	TGTGCCAGTAGTATAGGAGGGACTAGCGGGAGGATGGAGACCCAGTACTTC	CASSIGGTSGRMETQYF
TRBD2	-	TRBJ2-2	TRBV28	15	TGTGCCAGCAGACTGAGCGGGGGGAACACCGGGGAGCTGTTTTTT	CASRLSGGNTGELFF